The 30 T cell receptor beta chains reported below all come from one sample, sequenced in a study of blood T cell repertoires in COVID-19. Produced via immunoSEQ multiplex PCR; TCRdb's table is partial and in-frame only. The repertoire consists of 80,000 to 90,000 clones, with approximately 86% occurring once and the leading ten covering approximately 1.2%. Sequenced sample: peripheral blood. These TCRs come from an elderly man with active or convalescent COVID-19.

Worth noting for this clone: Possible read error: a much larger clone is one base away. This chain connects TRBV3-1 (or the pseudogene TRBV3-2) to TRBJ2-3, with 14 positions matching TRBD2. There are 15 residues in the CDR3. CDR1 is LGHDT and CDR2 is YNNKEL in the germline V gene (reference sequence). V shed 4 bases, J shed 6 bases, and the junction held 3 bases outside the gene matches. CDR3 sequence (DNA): TGTGCCAGCAGCCCGGGGACTAGCGGGAGTGATACGCAGTATTTT. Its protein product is CASSPGTSGSDTQYF.

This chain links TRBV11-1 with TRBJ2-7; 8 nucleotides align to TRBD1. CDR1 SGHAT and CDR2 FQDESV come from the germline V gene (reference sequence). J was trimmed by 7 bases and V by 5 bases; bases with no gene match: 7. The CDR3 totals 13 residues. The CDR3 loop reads CASSKTGAREQYF. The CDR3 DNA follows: TGTGCCAGCAGCAAGACAGGGGCAAGGGAGCAGTACTTC.

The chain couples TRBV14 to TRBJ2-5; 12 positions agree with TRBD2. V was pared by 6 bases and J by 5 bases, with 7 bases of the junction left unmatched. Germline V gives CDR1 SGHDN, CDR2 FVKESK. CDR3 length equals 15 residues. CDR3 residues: CASSQTLAGGETQYF. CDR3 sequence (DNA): TGTGCCAGCAGTCAAACACTAGCGGGAGGCGAGACCCAGTACTTC. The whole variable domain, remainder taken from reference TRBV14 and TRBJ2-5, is EAGVTQFPSHSVIEKGQTVTLRCDPISGHDNLYWYRRVMGKEIKFLLHFVKESKQDESGMPNNRFLAERTGGTYSTLKVQPAELEDSGVYFCASSQTLAGGETQYFGPGTRLLVL.

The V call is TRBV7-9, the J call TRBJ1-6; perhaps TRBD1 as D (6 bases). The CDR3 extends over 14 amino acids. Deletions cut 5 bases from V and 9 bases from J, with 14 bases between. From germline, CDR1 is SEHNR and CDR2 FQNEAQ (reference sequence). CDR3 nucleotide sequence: TGTGCCAGCAGCCCAACAGGGTGGGGTTCACCCCTCCACTTT. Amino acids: CASSPTGWGSPLHF.

CDR3 sequence reads: CASNPAGTSGGTGELFF. The CDR3, as DNA: TGTGCCAGCAACCCAGCCGGGACTAGCGGGGGAACCGGGGAGCTGTTTTTT. The chain uses TRBV28 and TRBJ2-2, with 14 bases identical to TRBD2. Germline CDR1 reads MDHEN; CDR2 reads SYDVKM. The CDR3 is made up of 17 amino acids. The V gene end was trimmed by 7 bases and the J gene end by 5 bases; junction bases not matched to a gene: 9.

CDR3 residues: CASKLGQLNTEAFF. The CDR3 bases are TGTGCCAGCAAACTGGGACAGTTGAACACTGAAGCTTTCTTT. The genes are TRBV27 and TRBJ1-1; the match to TRBD1 covers 7 bases. Losses at the gene ends were 7 bases for V and 0 bases for J; bases not matched to a gene: 5. This CDR3 comprises 14 residues. Germline CDR1 and CDR2: MNHEY and SMNVEV (reference sequence).

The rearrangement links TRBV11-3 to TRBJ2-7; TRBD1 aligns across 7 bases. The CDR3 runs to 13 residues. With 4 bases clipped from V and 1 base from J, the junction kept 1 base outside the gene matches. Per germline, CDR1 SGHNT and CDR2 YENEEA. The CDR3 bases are TGTGCCAGCAGCTCGGGACAGTCCTACGAGCAGTACTTC. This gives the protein CASSSGQSYEQYF.

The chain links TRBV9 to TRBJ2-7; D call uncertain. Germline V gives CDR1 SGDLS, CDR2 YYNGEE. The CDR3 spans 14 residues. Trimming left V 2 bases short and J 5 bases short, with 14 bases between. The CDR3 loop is CASSVGQATHEQYF. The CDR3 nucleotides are TGTGCCAGCAGCGTTGGTCAGGCTACGCACGAGCAGTACTTC.

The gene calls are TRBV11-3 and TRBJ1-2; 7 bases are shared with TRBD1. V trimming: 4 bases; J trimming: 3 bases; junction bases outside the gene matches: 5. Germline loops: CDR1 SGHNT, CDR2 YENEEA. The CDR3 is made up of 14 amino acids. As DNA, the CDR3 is TGTGCCAGCAGCTATACAGGGGCCCACTATGGCTACACCTTC. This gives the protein CASSYTGAHYGYTF.

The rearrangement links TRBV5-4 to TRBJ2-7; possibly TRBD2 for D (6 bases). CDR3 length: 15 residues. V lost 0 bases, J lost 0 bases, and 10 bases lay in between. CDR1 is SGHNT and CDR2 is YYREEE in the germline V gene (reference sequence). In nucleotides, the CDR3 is TGTGCCAGCAGCTTGGGGGGCGGGAACTCCTACGAGCAGTACTTC. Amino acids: CASSLGGGNSYEQYF.

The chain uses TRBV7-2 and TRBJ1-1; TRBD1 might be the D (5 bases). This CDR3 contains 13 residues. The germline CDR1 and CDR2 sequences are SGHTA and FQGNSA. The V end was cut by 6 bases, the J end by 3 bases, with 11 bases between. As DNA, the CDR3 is TGTGCCAGCAGTCCAGCAGGGCACACTGAAGCTTTCTTT. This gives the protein CASSPAGHTEAFF.

CDR3 coding DNA: TGCGCCAGCAGCTTGGTGATAGCGGGAGGGCCCGGGGAGCTGTTTTTT. Protein sequence: CASSLVIAGGPGELFF. V and J are TRBV5-1 and TRBJ2-2; 11 nucleotides agree with TRBD2. Germline values: CDR1 SGHRS, CDR2 YFSETQ. Trimming cost V 0 bases and J 6 bases; bases outside gene matches: 4. This CDR3 contains 16 residues.

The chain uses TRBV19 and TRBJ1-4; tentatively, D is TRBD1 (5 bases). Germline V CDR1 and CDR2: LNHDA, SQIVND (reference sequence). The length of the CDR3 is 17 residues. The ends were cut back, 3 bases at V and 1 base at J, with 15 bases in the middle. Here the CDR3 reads CASSMQVWTLTNEKLFF. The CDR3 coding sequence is TGTGCCAGTAGTATGCAAGTATGGACACTAACTAATGAAAAACTGTTTTTT. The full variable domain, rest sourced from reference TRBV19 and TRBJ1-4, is DGGITQSPKYLFRKEGQNVTLSCEQNLNHDAMYWYRQDPGQGLRLIYYSQIVNDFQKGDIAEGYSVSREKKESFPLTVTSAQKNPTAFYLCASSMQVWTLTNEKLFFGSGTQLSVL.

The chain's CDR3 is CASTQNGGNQPQHF. CDR3 nucleotides: TGTGCCAGCACCCAAAACGGAGGCAATCAGCCCCAGCATTTT. The rearrangement joins TRBV6-5 to TRBJ1-5; no reliable D call. CDR1 is MNHEY and CDR2 is SVGAGI in the germline V gene. The V end lost 7 bases, the J end lost 2 bases, and 12 bases lay between the germline ends. The CDR3 sequence is 14 residues long.

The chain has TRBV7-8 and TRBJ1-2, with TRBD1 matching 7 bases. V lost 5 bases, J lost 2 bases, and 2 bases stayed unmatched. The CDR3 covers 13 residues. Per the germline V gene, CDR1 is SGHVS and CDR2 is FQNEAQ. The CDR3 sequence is CASSPDRNYGYTF. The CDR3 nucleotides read TGTGCCAGCAGCCCGGACAGGAACTATGGCTACACCTTC.

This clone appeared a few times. CDR3 bases: TGCGCCAGCAGCCAAGATGGGGAGGGTTGGCAGCCCCAGCATTTT. It translates to CASSQDGEGWQPQHF. The V call is TRBV4-1, the J call TRBJ1-5; D not certain. Trimming left V 0 bases short and J 7 bases short, with 13 bases between. The CDR3 contains 15 residues. The germline gives CDR1 MGHRA, CDR2 YSYEKL.

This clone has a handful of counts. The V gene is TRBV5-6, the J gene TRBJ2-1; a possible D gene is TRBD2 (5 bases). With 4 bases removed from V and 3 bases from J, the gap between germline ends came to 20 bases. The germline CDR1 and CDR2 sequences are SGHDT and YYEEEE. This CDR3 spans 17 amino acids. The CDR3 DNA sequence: TGTGCCAGCAGCGCTACAGCGGAGAGTCACAACTACAATGAGCAGTTCTTC. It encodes CASSATAESHNYNEQFF.

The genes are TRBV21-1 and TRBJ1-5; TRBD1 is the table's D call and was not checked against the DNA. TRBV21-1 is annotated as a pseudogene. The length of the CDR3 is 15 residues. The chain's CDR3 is CASSSSDTSNQPQHF. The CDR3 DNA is TGTGCCAGCAGCTCCTCGGACACTAGCAATCAGCCCCAGCATTTT.

CDR3: CASEGAGGTNYGYTF. The DNA for the CDR3 is TGTGCCAGCGAAGGGGCAGGGGGTACAAACTATGGCTACACCTTC. This chain uses TRBV9 with TRBJ1-2; 7 nucleotides agree with TRBD1. CDR3 size: 15 residues. From germline, CDR1 is SGDLS and CDR2 YYNGEE. V lost 7 bases to trimming and J lost 2 bases; unmatched junction nucleotides: 11.

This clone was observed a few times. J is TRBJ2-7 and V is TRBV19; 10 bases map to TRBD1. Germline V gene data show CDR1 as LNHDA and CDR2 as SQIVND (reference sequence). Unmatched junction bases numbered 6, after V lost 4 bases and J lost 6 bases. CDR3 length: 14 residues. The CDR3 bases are TGTGCCAGTAGTACCTCCGGGACAGGGGTCGAGCAGTACTTC. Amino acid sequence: CASSTSGTGVEQYF. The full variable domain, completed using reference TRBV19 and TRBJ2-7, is DGGITQSPKYLFRKEGQNVTLSCEQNLNHDAMYWYRQDPGQGLRLIYYSQIVNDFQKGDIAEGYSVSREKKESFPLTVTSAQKNPTAFYLCASSTSGTGVEQYFGPGTRLTVT.

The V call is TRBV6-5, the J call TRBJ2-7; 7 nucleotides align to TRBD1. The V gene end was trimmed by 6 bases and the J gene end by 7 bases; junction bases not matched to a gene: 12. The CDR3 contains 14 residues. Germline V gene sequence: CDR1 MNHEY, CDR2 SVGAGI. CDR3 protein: CASSGQVIGREQYF. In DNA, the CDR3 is TGTGCCAGCAGCGGACAGGTGATAGGTCGGGAGCAGTACTTC.

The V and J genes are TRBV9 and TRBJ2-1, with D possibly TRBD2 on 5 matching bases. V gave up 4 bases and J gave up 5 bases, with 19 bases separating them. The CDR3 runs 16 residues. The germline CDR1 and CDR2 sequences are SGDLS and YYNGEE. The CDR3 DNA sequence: TGTGCCAGCAGCTTCCGGGGTACCCAATCAAACAATGAGCAGTTCTTC. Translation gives CASSFRGTQSNNEQFF.

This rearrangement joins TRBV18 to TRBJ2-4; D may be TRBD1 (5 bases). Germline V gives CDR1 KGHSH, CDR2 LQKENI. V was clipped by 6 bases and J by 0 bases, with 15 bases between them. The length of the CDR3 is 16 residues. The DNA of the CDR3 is TGTGCCAGCTCCCCCTTTCAGGGTTTAGCCAAAAACATTCAGTACTTC. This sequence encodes CASSPFQGLAKNIQYF.

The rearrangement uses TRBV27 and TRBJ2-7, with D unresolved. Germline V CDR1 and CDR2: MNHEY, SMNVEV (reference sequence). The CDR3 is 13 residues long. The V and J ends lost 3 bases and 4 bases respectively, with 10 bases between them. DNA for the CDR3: TGTGCCAGCAGTTTTGCAAGAGGATACGAGCAGTACTTC. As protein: CASSFARGYEQYF.

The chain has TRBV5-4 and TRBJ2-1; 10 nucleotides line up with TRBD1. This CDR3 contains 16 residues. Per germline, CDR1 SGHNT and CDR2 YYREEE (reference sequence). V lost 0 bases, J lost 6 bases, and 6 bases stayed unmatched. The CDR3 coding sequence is TGTGCCAGCAGCTTGGAGCCAGGGGACAGGGGCAATGAGCAGTTCTTC. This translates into CASSLEPGDRGNEQFF.

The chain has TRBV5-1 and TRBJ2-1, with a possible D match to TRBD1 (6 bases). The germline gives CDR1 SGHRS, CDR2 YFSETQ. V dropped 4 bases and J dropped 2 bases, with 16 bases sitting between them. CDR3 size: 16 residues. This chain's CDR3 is CASSPSTGLPYNEQFF. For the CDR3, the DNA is TGCGCCAGCAGCCCATCCACAGGGCTCCCCTACAATGAGCAGTTCTTC.

DNA of the CDR3: TGTGCCAGCAGTGAAATCACGGGAGGGCCAACAGATACGCAGTATTTT. Its translation is CASSEITGGPTDTQYF. The chain employs TRBV6-1 and TRBJ2-3, with 8 bases matching TRBD2. With V trimmed by 2 bases and J by 3 bases, 7 bases remained unmatched. The V gene's germline CDR1 is MNHNS and CDR2 SASEGT. The CDR3 extends over 16 amino acids.

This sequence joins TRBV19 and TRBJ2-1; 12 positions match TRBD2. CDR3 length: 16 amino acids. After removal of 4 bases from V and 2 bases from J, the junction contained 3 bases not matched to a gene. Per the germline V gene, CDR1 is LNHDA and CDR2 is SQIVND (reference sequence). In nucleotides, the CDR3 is TGTGCCAGTAGTACTAGCGGGAGGGCCGCCTACAATGAGCAGTTCTTC. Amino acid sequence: CASSTSGRAAYNEQFF.

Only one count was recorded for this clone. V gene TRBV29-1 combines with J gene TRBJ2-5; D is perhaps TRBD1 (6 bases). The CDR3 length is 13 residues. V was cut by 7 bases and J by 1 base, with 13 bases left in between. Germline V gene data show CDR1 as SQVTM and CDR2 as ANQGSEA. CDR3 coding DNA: TGCAGCGCAAACCGGGACACCCAAGAGACCCAGTACTTC. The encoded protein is CSANRDTQETQYF.

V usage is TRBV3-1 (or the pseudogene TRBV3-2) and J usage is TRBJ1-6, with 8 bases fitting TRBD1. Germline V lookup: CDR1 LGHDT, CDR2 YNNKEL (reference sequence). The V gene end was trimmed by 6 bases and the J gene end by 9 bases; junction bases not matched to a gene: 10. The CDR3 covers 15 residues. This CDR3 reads CASSKQGDRSSPLHF. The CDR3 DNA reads TGTGCCAGCAGTAAACAAGGGGACAGGTCTTCACCCCTCCACTTT.